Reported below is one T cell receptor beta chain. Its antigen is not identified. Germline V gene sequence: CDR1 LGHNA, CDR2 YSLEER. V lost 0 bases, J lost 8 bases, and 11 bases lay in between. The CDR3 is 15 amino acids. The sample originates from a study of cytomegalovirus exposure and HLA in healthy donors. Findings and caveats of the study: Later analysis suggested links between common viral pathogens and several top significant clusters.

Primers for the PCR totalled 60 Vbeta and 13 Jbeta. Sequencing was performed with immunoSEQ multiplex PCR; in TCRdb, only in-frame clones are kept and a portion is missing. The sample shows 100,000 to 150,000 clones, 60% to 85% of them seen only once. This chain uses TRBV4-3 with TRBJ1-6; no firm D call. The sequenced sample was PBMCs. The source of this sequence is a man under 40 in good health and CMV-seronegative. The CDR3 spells CASSQDRGVDSPLHF. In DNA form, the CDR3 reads TGCGCCAGCAGCCAAGATCGAGGTGTTGATTCACCCCTCCACTTT.